The clone carrying this T cell receptor (beta chain) came up many times. Its antigen is still unknown. The data were obtained in a study of T cells in Graves' hyperthyroidism and ophthalmopathy. Whole-study findings and limits: The model's output predicted ophthalmopathy at a median of approximately 6.5 months prior to onset. Researchers report that a 13 V-J model separated ophthalmopathy from stable hyperthyroidism.

The V and J ends lost 1 base and 4 bases respectively, with 17 bases between them. This CDR3 has 17 amino acids. Germline values: CDR1 SGHAT, CDR2 FQNNGV. Orbital computed tomography and thyroid ultrasound, together with serum TRAb and thyroxine and clinical symptoms, were used for diagnoses. The PBMCs had their origin in 8.5 to 10 ml of fresh peripheral blood. Using RNA transcripts as the source, TCR beta CDR3 regions were amplified. With the HTBI primer set, the TCR CDR3 went through a first round of RT-PCR. TCRdb ran MiXCR on the multiplex PCR reads and lists one entry per CDR3 protein. The sample comprises roughly 520,000 distinct CDR3 sequences, roughly a quarter of which are singletons, and around 11% rests with the top ten.

Sequencing was performed on blood. The clonotype originates from a woman under 40 with Graves' ophthalmopathy. The genes are TRBV11-2 and TRBJ1-3; weak D call: TRBD1 (6 bases). CDR3 coding DNA: TGTGCCAGCAGCTTAGGCGGCGGAACAGGGCCGGGAAACACCATATATTTT. Its translation is CASSLGGGTGPGNTIYF.